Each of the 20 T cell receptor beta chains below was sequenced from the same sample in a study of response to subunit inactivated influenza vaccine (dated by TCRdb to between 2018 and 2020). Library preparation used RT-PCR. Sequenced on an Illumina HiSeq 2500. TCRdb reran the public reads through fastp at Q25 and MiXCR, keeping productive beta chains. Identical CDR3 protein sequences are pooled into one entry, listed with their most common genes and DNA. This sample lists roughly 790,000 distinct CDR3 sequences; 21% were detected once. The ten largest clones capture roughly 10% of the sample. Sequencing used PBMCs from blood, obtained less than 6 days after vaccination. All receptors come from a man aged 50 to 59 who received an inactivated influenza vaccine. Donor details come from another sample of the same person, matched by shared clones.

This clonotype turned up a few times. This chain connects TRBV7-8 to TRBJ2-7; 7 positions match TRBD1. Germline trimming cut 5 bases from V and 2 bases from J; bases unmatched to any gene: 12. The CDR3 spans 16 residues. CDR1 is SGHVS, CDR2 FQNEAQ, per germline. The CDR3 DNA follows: TGTGCCAGCAGCCCCCCGAGACAGGGAATTACCTACGAGCAGTACTTC. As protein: CASSPPRQGITYEQYF.

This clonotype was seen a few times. CDR3 nucleotides: TGCAGTGCTCGGCGGCGGGAGGTGGATACGCAGTATTTT. Its protein product is CSARRREVDTQYF. V is TRBV20-1 and J is TRBJ2-3, with 8 bases lining up with TRBD2. The germline V gene has CDR1 DFQATT and CDR2 SNEGSKA (reference sequence). The CDR3 consists of 13 residues. The junction had 7 bases not matched to a gene; V was cut back by 5 bases and J by 6 bases.

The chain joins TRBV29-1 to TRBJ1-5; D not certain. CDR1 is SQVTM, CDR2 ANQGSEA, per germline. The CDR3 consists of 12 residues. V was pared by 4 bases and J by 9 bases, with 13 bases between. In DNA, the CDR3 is TGCAGCGTTGTCTGGGGTGGTGGGCCCCAGCATTTT. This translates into CSVVWGGGPQHF. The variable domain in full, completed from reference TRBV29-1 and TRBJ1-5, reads SAVISQKPSRDICQRGTSLTIQCQVDSQVTMMFWYRQQPGQSLTLIATANQGSEATYESGFVIDKFPISRPNLTFSTLTVSNMSPEDSSIYLCSVVWGGGPQHFGDGTRLSIL.

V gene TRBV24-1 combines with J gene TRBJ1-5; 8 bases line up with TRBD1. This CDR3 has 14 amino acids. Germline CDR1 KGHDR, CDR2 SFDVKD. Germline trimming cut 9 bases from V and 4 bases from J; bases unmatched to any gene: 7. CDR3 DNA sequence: TGTGCCACCCAGGGACAGGCTAGGAATCAGCCCCAGCATTTT. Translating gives CATQGQARNQPQHF.

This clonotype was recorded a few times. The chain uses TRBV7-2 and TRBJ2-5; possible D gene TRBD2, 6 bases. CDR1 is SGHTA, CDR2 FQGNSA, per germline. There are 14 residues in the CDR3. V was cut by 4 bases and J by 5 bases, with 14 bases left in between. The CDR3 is CASSSGDGRETQYF. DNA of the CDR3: TGTGCCAGCAGCTCGGGAGATGGTCGGGAGACCCAGTACTTC.

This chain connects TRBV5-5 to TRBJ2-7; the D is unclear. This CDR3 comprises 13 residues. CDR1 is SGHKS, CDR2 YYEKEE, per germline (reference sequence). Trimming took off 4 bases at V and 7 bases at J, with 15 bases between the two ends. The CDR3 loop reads CASSLSSVGEQYF. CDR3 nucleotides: TGTGCCAGCAGCCTTTCATCAGTGGGTGAGCAGTACTTC.

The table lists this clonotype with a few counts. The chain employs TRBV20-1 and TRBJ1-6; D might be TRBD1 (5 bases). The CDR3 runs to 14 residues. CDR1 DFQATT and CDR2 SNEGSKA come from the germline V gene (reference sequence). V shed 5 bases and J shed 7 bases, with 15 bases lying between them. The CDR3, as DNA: TGCAGTGCTCGCCCGGGACTCCCCAATTCACCCCTCCACTTT. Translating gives CSARPGLPNSPLHF.

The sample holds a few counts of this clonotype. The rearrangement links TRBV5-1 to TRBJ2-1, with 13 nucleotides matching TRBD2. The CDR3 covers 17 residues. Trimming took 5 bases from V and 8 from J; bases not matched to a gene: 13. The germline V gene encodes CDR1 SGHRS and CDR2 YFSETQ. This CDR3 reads CASRNIIRTSGSDEQFF. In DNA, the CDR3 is TGCGCCAGCAGAAATATAATTCGGACTAGCGGGAGCGATGAGCAGTTCTTC.

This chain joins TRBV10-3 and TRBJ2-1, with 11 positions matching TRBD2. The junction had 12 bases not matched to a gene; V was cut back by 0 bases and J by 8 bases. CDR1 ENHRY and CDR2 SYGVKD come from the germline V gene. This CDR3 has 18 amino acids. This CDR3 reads CAISESGGLAEPPYEQFF. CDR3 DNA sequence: TGTGCCATCAGTGAGTCCGGGGGACTAGCGGAGCCCCCTTATGAGCAGTTCTTC.

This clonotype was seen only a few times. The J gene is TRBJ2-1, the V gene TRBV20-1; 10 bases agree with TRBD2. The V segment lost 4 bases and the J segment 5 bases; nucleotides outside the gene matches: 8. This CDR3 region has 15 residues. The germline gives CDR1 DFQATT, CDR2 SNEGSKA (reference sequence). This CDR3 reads CSATYSGRGHNEQFF. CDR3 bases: TGCAGTGCTACCTACAGCGGGAGGGGTCACAATGAGCAGTTCTTC.

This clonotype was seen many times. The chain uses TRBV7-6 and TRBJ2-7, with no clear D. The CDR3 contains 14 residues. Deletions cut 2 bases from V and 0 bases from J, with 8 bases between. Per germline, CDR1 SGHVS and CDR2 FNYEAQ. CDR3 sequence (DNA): TGTGCCAGCAGCTTATCGGAAGACTCCTACGAGCAGTACTTC. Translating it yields CASSLSEDSYEQYF.

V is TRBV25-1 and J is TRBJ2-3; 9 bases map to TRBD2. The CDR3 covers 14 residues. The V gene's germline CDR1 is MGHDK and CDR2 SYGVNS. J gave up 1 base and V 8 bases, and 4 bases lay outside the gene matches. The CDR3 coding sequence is TGTGCCAGCGCGAGACTAGCGGGCACAGATACGCAGTATTTT. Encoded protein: CASARLAGTDTQYF.

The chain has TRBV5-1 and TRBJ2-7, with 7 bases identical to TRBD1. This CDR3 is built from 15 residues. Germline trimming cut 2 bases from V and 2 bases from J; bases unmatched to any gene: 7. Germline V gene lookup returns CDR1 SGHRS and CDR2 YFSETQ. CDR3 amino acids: CASSFTGTDTYEQYF. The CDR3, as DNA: TGCGCCAGCAGCTTTACCGGGACAGATACCTACGAGCAGTACTTC.

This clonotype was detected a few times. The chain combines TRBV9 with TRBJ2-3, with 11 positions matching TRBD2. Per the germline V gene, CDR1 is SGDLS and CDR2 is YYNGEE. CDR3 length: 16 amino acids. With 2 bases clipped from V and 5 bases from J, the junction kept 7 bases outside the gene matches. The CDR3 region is CASSVLSGGALDTQYF. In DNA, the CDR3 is TGTGCCAGCAGCGTTCTTAGCGGGGGGGCCTTAGATACGCAGTATTTT.

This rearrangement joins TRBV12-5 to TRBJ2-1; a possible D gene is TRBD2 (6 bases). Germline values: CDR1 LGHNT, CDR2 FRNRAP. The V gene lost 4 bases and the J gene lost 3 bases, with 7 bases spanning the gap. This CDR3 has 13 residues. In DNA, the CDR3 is TGTGCTAGTGGTTCGGGACTCTACAATGAGCAGTTCTTC. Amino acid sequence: CASGSGLYNEQFF. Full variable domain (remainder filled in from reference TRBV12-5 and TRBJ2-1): DARVTQTPRHKVTEMGQEVTMRCQPILGHNTVFWYRQTMMQGLELLAYFRNRAPLDDSGMPKDRFSAEMPDATLATLKIQPSEPRDSAVYFCASGSGLYNEQFFGPGTRLTVL.

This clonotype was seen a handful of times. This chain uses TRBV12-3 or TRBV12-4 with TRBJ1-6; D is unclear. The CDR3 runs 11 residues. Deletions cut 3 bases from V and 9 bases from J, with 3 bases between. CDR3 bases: TGTGCCAGCAGTTTGGCTTCACCCCTCCACTTT. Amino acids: CASSLASPLHF.

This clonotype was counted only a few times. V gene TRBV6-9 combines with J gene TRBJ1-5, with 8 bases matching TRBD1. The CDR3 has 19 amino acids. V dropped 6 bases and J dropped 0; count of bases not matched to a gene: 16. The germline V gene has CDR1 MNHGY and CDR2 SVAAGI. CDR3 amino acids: CASRTGQASRLSSNQPQHF. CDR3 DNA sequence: TGTGCCAGCAGGACGGGACAGGCTTCCAGACTCTCTAGCAATCAGCCCCAGCATTTT.

DNA for the CDR3: TGTGCCAGCAGCTTAGCGGGGACTAGCGGGGAGTACTTC. Translated, it gives CASSLAGTSGEYF. The chain is built from TRBV7-2 and TRBJ2-7, with 13 bases lining up with TRBD2. Per germline, CDR1 SGHTA and CDR2 FQGNSA. The V gene end was trimmed by 0 bases and the J gene end by 11 bases; junction bases not matched to a gene: 1. CDR3 length equals 13 residues.

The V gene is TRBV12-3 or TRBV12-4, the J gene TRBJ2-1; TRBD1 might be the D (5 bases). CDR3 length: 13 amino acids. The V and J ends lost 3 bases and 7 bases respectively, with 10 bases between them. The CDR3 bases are TGTGCCAGCAGTTTTCAGGGTGAGAATGAGCAGTTCTTC. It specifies CASSFQGENEQFF.

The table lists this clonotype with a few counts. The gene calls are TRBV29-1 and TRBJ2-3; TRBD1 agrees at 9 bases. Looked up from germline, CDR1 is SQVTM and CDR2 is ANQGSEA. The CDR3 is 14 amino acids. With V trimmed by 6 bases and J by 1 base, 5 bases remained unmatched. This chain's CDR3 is CSVSRTGGTDTQYF. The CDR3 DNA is TGCAGCGTGAGTAGGACAGGGGGCACAGATACGCAGTATTTT.